Each of the 20 T cell receptor beta chains below was sequenced from the same sample in a study of T cell responses to AZD1222 COVID-19 vaccine. The assay was immunoSEQ multiplex PCR, and TCRdb's table has in-frame clones only and misses some. Of about 84,000 clones listed, about 85% were seen once; the top ten hold about 1.6%. The source was peripheral blood, collected on day 0 of AZD1222 vaccination. The origin of the receptors is an adult in good health.

The V call is TRBV7-6, the J call TRBJ1-1; D possibly corresponds to TRBD1 (5 bases). Between the trimmed V and J ends, which lost 5 bases and 5 bases, there was a span of 15 bases. Germline-derived CDR1 and CDR2 are SGHVS and FNYEAQ. CDR3 length: 14 amino acids. CDR3 sequence (DNA): TGTGCCAGCAGCGTCAGCTTTGGGGGGACTGAAGCTTTCTTT. This encodes CASSVSFGGTEAFF.

This clone was observed a few times. The chain recombines TRBV2 with TRBJ2-3, with D perhaps assigned TRBD1 or TRBD2 (5 bases each). CDR1 is SNHLY, CDR2 FYNNEI, per germline. The ends were cut back, 3 bases at V and 6 bases at J, with 16 bases in the middle. CDR3 length: 15 amino acids. For the CDR3, the DNA is TGTGCCAGCAGTGATTTGGGGCGGGCTTCGGATACGCAGTATTTT. This translates into CASSDLGRASDTQYF.

This sequence joins TRBV7-3 and TRBJ2-7, with 11 bases lining up with TRBD1. This CDR3 spans 15 amino acids. The ends lost 2 bases at V and 0 bases at J; junction bases unmatched: 0. Per the germline V gene, CDR1 is SGHTA and CDR2 is FQGTGA. CDR3 residues: CASSLGTGGSYEQYF. The CDR3 DNA is TGTGCCAGCAGCTTAGGGACAGGGGGCTCCTACGAGCAGTACTTC. The variable domain in full, with the rest retrieved from reference TRBV7-3 and TRBJ2-7, is GAGVSQTPSNKVTEKGKYVELRCDPISGHTALYWYRQSLGQGPEFLIYFQGTGAADDSGLPNDRFFAVRPEGSVSTLKIQRTERGDSAVYLCASSLGTGGSYEQYFGPGTRLTVT.

The chain is built from TRBV9 and TRBJ1-1, with no clear D. This CDR3 spans 15 amino acids. Trimming took off 0 bases at V and 1 base at J, with 10 bases between the two ends. CDR1 and CDR2 from the germline V gene are SGDLS and YYNGEE. The CDR3 here is CASSVGLGRNTEAFF. The CDR3, as DNA: TGTGCCAGCAGCGTAGGGTTAGGGCGGAACACTGAAGCTTTCTTT.

The CDR3 protein is CSTYGSSYEQYF. As DNA, the CDR3 is TGCAGCACATACGGCAGTTCCTACGAGCAGTACTTC. This chain uses TRBV29-1 with TRBJ2-7; no clear D gene. V gave up 8 bases and J gave up 1 base, with 12 bases separating them. From germline, CDR1 is SQVTM and CDR2 ANQGSEA. This CDR3 comprises 12 residues.

The gene calls are TRBV7-3 and TRBJ2-1; no clear D gene. The CDR3 contains 13 residues. CDR1 and CDR2 (germline): SGHTA, FQGTGA. Trimming pared 3 bases from V and 5 bases from J, leaving 8 bases between. CDR3: CASSFGANNEQFF. The CDR3 region has the DNA TGTGCCAGCAGCTTTGGAGCGAACAATGAGCAGTTCTTC.

The chain is built from TRBV6-5 and TRBJ2-5; perhaps TRBD1 as D (6 bases). Germline V gene data show CDR1 as MNHEY and CDR2 as SVGAGI. CDR3 length equals 14 residues. V lost 6 bases and J lost 0, with 11 bases in between. CDR3 loop: CASSPTGDQETQYF. The CDR3 DNA sequence: TGTGCCAGCAGCCCGACAGGCGACCAAGAGACCCAGTACTTC.

The gene calls are TRBV6-1 and TRBJ2-3; weak D call: TRBD1 (5 bases). The CDR3 runs to 16 residues. Germline V gene data show CDR1 as MNHNS and CDR2 as SASEGT. V was shortened by 0 bases and J by 2 bases, with 12 bases between the two germline ends. CDR3 in DNA: TGTGCCAGCAGTGAAGCGCTTCTGACAGCCACAGATACGCAGTATTTT. It translates to CASSEALLTATDTQYF.

This chain links TRBV7-8 with TRBJ1-2, with a possible D match to TRBD1 (5 bases). This CDR3 is 14 amino acids long. Germline V gene lookup returns CDR1 SGHVS and CDR2 FQNEAQ. Deletions cut 5 bases from V and 7 bases from J, with 17 bases between. The CDR3 coding sequence is TGTGCCAGCAGCCGCCTCGGGACGCCCCTTGGCTACACCTTC. Residues: CASSRLGTPLGYTF.

The gene calls are TRBV7-3 and TRBJ1-6; no reliable D call. This CDR3 has 13 residues. Germline values: CDR1 SGHTA, CDR2 FQGTGA. V was cut by 5 bases and J by 11 bases, with 13 bases left in between. CDR3: CASSDGPEAPLHF. The CDR3 region has the DNA TGTGCCAGCAGCGATGGGCCAGAGGCACCCCTCCACTTT.

The genes are TRBV7-2 and TRBJ1-1; D remains ambiguous. Germline CDR1 is SGHTA and CDR2 is FQGNSA. This CDR3 region has 14 residues. Trimming removed 1 base at V and 4 bases at J, with 10 bases between. The chain's CDR3 is CASSLVGGSTEAFF. The CDR3 DNA sequence: TGTGCCAGCAGCTTAGTTGGTGGCAGCACTGAAGCTTTCTTT.

The chain recombines TRBV5-1 with TRBJ2-1; 10 bases agree with TRBD2. The germline V gene encodes CDR1 SGHRS and CDR2 YFSETQ. V trimming: 0 bases; J trimming: 14 bases; junction bases outside the gene matches: 11. The CDR3 sequence is 15 residues long. The CDR3 loop reads CASSLVLAGDPGEFF. CDR3 nucleotide sequence: TGCGCCAGCAGCTTGGTCCTAGCGGGAGACCCCGGCGAGTTCTTC.

The chain recombines TRBV11-2 with TRBJ1-2, with 8 nucleotides matching TRBD1. The V gene's germline CDR1 is SGHAT and CDR2 FQNNGV. CDR3 size: 13 residues. J was trimmed by 8 bases and V by 3 bases; bases with no gene match: 5. The CDR3 loop reads CASSFGQGLGYTF. CDR3 bases: TGTGCCAGCAGCTTCGGACAGGGTTTGGGCTACACCTTC.

V gene TRBV6-1 combines with J gene TRBJ2-7; 12 bases are a match to TRBD2. V was clipped by 2 bases and J by 6 bases; unmatched bases: 5. CDR3 length: 15 amino acids. Germline V gene data show CDR1 as MNHNS and CDR2 as SASEGT. The CDR3 DNA is TGTGCCAGCAGTGAATCCCTAGCGGGAGGGACCGAGCAGTACTTC. It is translated as CASSESLAGGTEQYF.

The chain links TRBV5-1 to TRBJ1-6; D is undetermined. V was pared by 0 bases and J by 7 bases, with 5 bases between. The CDR3 consists of 13 residues. Germline assignment: CDR1 SGHRS and CDR2 YFSETQ. The CDR3 DNA reads TGCGCCAGCAGCTTGGACAGCAATTCACCCCTCCACTTT. Its protein product is CASSLDSNSPLHF. The variable domain in full, with the rest retrieved from reference TRBV5-1 and TRBJ1-6, is KAGVTQTPRYLIKTRGQQVTLSCSPISGHRSVSWYQQTPGQGLQFLFEYFSETQRNKGNFPGRFSGRQFSNSRSEMNVSTLELGDSALYLCASSLDSNSPLHFGNGTRLTVT.

The V gene is TRBV10-3, the J gene TRBJ1-2; 8 bases map to TRBD1. The CDR3 is made up of 16 amino acids. The V and J ends lost 6 bases and 0 bases, in that order; junction bases with no gene match: 9. Germline V gene sequence: CDR1 ENHRY, CDR2 SYGVKD. The CDR3 is CAIRRQGRTTNYGYTF. The CDR3 coding sequence is TGTGCCATCAGGCGACAGGGGCGGACCACTAACTATGGCTACACCTTC.

V usage is TRBV7-6 and J usage is TRBJ2-1; 15 nucleotides agree with TRBD2. The CDR3 sequence is 17 residues long. The ends lost 0 bases at V and 8 bases at J; junction bases unmatched: 5. Germline CDR1 is SGHVS and CDR2 is FNYEAQ. CDR3 protein: CASSLAGTSGRIDEQFF. In DNA form, the CDR3 reads TGTGCCAGCAGCTTAGCCGGGACTAGCGGGAGGATTGATGAGCAGTTCTTC.

The CDR3 coding sequence is TGTGCCAGCAGGATAGACGGGCCTGGGGCCAACGTCCTGACTTTC. It is translated as CASRIDGPGANVLTF. This chain connects TRBV27 to TRBJ2-6, with D uncertain. CDR1 is MNHEY, CDR2 SMNVEV, per germline (reference sequence). The V and J ends lost 6 bases and 2 bases respectively, with 11 bases between them. This CDR3 is 15 amino acids long.

This clone was seen a few times. The chain is built from TRBV5-1 and TRBJ1-1; 7 bases are shared with TRBD1. With V trimmed by 4 bases and J by 0 bases, 9 bases remained unmatched. This CDR3 spans 16 amino acids. The germline CDR1 and CDR2 sequences are SGHRS and YFSETQ. CDR3 sequence: CASSPGDSRLNTEAFF. As DNA, the CDR3 is TGCGCCAGCAGCCCCGGGGACAGCCGCTTGAACACTGAAGCTTTCTTT.

As concerns this clone: One end of the junction fails to match germline, which may point to a read error. V and J are TRBV6-6 and TRBJ1-4; 8 positions agree with TRBD1. Looked up from germline, CDR1 is MNHNY and CDR2 is SVGAGI (reference sequence). The CDR3 consists of 15 residues. CDR3 nucleotides: TGTGCCAGCAGCTACTCAGGGCAGGGGGCTGAAAAACTGTTTTTT. Its protein product is CASSYSGQGAEKLFF.